This T cell receptor beta chain was documented in a study of T cell repertoires in cytomegalovirus infection. Study context: Evidence of both CMV infection and a matching HLA type came from public TCR beta signatures.

TCRdb re-analysed the reads in MiXCR, keeping a single row per CDR3 protein. The table shows 250,000 to 350,000 distinct CDR3 sequences, with roughly 23% occurring only once. At least ten counts were recorded for this clonotype. No antigen is known for it. The CDR3 length is 13 residues. The germline V gene has CDR1 SGHTA and CDR2 FQGNSA. V was pared by 5 bases and J by 4 bases, with 12 bases between. Study-wide results and caveats: CMV carriers having the relevant HLA were flagged by cumulative public TCR beta family frequency. HLA-C-restricted CMV-specific TCR beta clonotypes prevailed in the ex vivo response.

The TCR comes from a human donor in good health (CMV status not recorded). Some clones in this sample may be carry-over from other donors' samples. The sequenced sample consisted of PBMCs. The rearrangement joins TRBV7-2 to TRBJ2-7; tentative D call: TRBD1 (5 bases). CDR3: CASSAPGLYEQYF. The CDR3 region has the DNA TGTGCCAGCAGCGCCCCAGGGTTATACGAGCAGTACTTC.